This record covers a single T cell receptor beta chain. PCR involved 60 Vbeta and 13 Jbeta primers. This table comes from immunoSEQ multiplex PCR, and its TCRdb copy is limited to in-frame clones, with some not included. The table lists approximately 240,000 clones, approximately 82% of them singletons, with 0.5% to 0.7% in the top ten. This entry belongs to a study of cytomegalovirus exposure and HLA in healthy donors. The germline gives CDR1 SGHAT, CDR2 FQNNGV. With V trimmed by 8 bases and J by 4 bases, 5 bases remained unmatched. The length of the CDR3 is 13 residues. The clonotype was recovered from a woman between 35 and 50 years old in good health and CMV-seronegative. Sequencing was carried out using PBMCs. This chain joins TRBV11-2 and TRBJ2-7; TRBD1 agrees at 10 bases. The chain's CDR3 is CASGRTGGYEQYF. For the CDR3, the DNA is TGTGCCAGCGGTCGGACAGGGGGTTACGAGCAGTACTTC.